This T cell receptor beta chain was recovered during a study of shared clonotypes between healthy human individuals. In the study overall: Each donor's CD4 naive and CD4 memory cells filled three plates apiece, CD8 naive two, and CD8 memory one.

General study points: Only blood was sampled; tissue repertoires likely differ. With a handful of donors compared, 4.5% to 6.5% of naive CD4 clonotypes were shared.

Genomic DNA per cell subset filled all wells of several immunoSEQ plates. Sequencing was performed with immunoSEQ multiplex PCR; in TCRdb, only in-frame clones are kept and a portion is missing. The table lists roughly 2.6 million clones, around 94% of them singletons. V dropped 5 bases and J dropped 5; count of bases not matched to a gene: 10. In germline, CDR1 is SGHTA, CDR2 FQGNSA. CDR3 length: 16 amino acids. With regard to this clone: Its antigen is undetermined.

This rearrangement joins TRBV7-2 to TRBJ2-1; TRBD2 matches 9 bases. Specimen: naive CD4+ T cells sorted from blood. The subset denotes: CD45RA+ positively selected. The clonotype originates from a man between 18 and 35 years old in good health. The CDR3 DNA sequence: TGTGCCAGCAGCCTTCTAGCGGGGTATTTGAACAATGAGCAGTTCTTC. Protein product: CASSLLAGYLNNEQFF.